These T cell receptor beta chains were read from a single sample in a study of shared clonotypes between healthy human individuals. Clones were sequenced by immunoSEQ multiplex PCR, and TCRdb holds only the in-frame ones, with some missing. The table includes around 2.3 million clones, approximately 96% detected once. The sample taken for sequencing was naive CD4+ T cells sorted from blood. Every receptor here comes from a man between 18 and 35 years old in good health. CDR3s include the opening cysteine and the closing phenylalanine or tryptophan. D genes are given only for firm matches. Clone size appears in some rows only: once, few, many, or a class for an expanded clone.

V	D	size	J	DNA	CDR3
TRBV7-2	.	.	TRBJ1-6	TGTGCCAGCAGTAACCCGGACAAGGGGTCCCTTAGGACCCTCCACTTT	CASSNPDKGSLRTLHF
TRBV5-1	.	.	TRBJ2-2	TGCGCCAGCAGCCTCTCAGGGATGAACACCGGGGAGCTGTTTTTT	CASSLSGMNTGELFF
TRBV7-2	.	.	TRBJ2-1	TGTGCCAGCAGCTGGGGTGTCAGGGCCAATGAGCAGTTCTTC	CASSWGVRANEQFF
TRBV7-2	.	.	TRBJ2-4	TGTGCCAGCAGCACCCCCGGCCAGTTAGCCAAAAACATTCAGTACTTC	CASSTPGQLAKNIQYF
TRBV6-1	.	.	TRBJ1-4	TGTGCCAGCAGTATTGCAGGGAATGAAAAACTGTTTTTT	CASSIAGNEKLFF
TRBV19	TRBD1	.	TRBJ2-7	TGTGCCAACGAAACAGGGGTAGTGCGCTACGAGCAGTACTTC	CANETGVVRYEQYF
TRBV27	.	.	TRBJ2-7	TGTGCCAGCAGGGGGAGAGGGACAGCGGGGAACTACGAGCAGTACTTC	CASRGRGTAGNYEQYF
TRBV5-1	TRBD2	once	TRBJ2-7	TGCGCCAGCAGCTTGGTTGCGGGGGCCTACGAGCAGTACTTC	CASSLVAGAYEQYF
TRBV18	.	.	TRBJ2-5	TGTGCCAGCTCAGGCGAGAAGACCCAGTACTTC	CASSGEKTQYF
TRBV29-1	TRBD1	.	TRBJ2-7	TGCAGCGCCGCGGACAGGAGCTCCTACGAGCAGTACTTC	CSAADRSSYEQYF
TRBV6-5	.	.	TRBJ1-5	TGTGCCAGCAGTTCCACAGGGAATCAGCCCCAGCATTTT	CASSSTGNQPQHF
TRBV9	.	.	TRBJ2-4	TGTGCCAGCAGCGTGGCGAGCAAAAACATTCAGTACTTC	CASSVASKNIQYF
TRBV30	.	.	TRBJ1-3	TGTGCCTGGAGTAGAGACTCTGGAAACACCATATATTTT	CAWSRDSGNTIYF
TRBV10-3	.	once	TRBJ2-3	TGTGCCACCCGCGGTACCACAGATACGCAGTATTTT	CATRGTTDTQYF
TRBV9	TRBD2	.	TRBJ2-1	TGTGCCAGCAGCGTAGACGGCGGGGGTTATTACAATGAGCAGTTCTTC	CASSVDGGGYYNEQFF
TRBV10-3	TRBD2	.	TRBJ2-2	TGTGCCATCAACACTAGCGGGGGGGCCACGAACACCGGGGAGCTGTTTTTT	CAINTSGGATNTGELFF
TRBV30	.	once	TRBJ1-5	TGTGCCTGGAGCCCACCGGGCAGGAGCAATCAGCCCCAGCATTTT	CAWSPPGRSNQPQHF
TRBV19	TRBD1	.	TRBJ1-4	TGTGCCAGTAGTTCTTTCGGGACAGGCGCCTTTAATGAAAAACTGTTTTTT	CASSSFGTGAFNEKLFF
TRBV10-3	TRBD2	.	TRBJ2-5	TGTGCCATCAGTGGGCCGACGACACTAGCGGGAGAGGGGAAAGAGACCCAGTACTTC	CAISGPTTLAGEGKETQYF
TRBV29-1	TRBD1	.	TRBJ2-3	TGCAGCGTTGGTGGACAGGGCCCTCACACAGATACGCAGTATTTT	CSVGGQGPHTDTQYF
TRBV5-1	.	.	TRBJ2-2	TGCGCCAGCAGCCCCCGAGGCACCGGGGAGCTGTTTTTT	CASSPRGTGELFF
TRBV6-1	.	few	TRBJ1-1	TGTGCCAGCAGTATTACAGGGAACACTGAAGCTTTCTTT	CASSITGNTEAFF